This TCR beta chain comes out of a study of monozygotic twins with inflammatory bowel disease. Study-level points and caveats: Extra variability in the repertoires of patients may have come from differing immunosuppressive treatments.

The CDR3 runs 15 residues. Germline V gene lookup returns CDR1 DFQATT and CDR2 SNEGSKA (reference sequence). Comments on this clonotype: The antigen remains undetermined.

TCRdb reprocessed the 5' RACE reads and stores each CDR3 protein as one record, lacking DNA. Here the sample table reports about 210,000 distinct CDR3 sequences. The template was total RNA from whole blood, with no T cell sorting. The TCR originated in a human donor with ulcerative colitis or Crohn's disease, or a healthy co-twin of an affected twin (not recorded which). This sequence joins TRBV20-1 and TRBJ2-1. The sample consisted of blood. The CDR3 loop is CSARVLSSTYNEQFF.